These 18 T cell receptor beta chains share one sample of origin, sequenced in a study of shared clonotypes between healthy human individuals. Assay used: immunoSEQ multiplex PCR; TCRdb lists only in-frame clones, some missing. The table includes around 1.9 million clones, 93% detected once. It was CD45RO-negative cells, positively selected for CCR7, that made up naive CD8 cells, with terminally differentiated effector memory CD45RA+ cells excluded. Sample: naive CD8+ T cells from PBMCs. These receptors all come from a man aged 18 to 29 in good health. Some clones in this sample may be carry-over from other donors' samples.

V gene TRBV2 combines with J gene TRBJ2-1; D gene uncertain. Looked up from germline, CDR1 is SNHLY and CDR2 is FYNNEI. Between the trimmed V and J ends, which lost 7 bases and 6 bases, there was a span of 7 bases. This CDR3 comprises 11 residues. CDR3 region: CASKSTNEQFF. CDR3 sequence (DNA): TGTGCCAGCAAGTCGACCAATGAGCAGTTCTTC.

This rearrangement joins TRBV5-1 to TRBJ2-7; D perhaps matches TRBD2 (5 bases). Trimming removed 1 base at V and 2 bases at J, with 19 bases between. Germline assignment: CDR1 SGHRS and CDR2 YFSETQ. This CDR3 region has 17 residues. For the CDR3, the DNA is TGCGCCAGCAGCTTGATATCTCGCGAGGGTGGGGCCTACGAGCAGTACTTC. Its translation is CASSLISREGGAYEQYF.

The CDR3 DNA is TGTGCCAGCAGCTTAGCGGAGGGGACTCACTTCCAAGAGACCCAGTACTTC. Translated: CASSLAEGTHFQETQYF. J is TRBJ2-5 and V is TRBV7-9, with a weak D call TRBD2 (6 bases). CDR1 is SEHNR and CDR2 is FQNEAQ in the germline V gene (reference sequence). The CDR3 runs 17 residues. Trimming took off 0 bases at V and 1 base at J, with 15 bases between the two ends.

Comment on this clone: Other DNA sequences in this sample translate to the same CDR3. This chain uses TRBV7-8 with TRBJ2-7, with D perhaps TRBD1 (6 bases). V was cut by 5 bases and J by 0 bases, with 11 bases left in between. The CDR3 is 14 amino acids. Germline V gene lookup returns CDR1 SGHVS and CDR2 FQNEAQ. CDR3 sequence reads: CASSPTGRSYEQYF. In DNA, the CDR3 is TGTGCCAGCAGCCCGACAGGCCGCTCCTACGAGCAGTACTTC.

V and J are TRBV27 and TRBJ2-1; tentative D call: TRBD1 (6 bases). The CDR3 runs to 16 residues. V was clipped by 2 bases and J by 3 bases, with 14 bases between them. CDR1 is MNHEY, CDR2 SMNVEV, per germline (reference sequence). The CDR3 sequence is CASSLRGSAFYNEQFF. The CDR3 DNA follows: TGTGCCAGCAGTTTAAGGGGGTCCGCATTCTACAATGAGCAGTTCTTC.

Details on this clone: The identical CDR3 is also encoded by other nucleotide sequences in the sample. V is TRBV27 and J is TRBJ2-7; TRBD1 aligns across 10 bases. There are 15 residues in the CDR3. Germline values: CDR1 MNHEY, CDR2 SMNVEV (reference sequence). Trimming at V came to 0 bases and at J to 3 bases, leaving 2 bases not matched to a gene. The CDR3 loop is CASSLSGTGVYEQYF. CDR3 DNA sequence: TGTGCCAGCAGTTTATCCGGGACAGGGGTCTACGAGCAGTACTTC.

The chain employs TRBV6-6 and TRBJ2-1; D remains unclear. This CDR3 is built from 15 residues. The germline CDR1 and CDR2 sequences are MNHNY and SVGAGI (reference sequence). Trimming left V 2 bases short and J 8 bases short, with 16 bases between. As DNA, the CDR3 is TGTGCCAGCAGTTACCCTGTGGTATATTCCCATGAGCAGTTCTTC. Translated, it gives CASSYPVVYSHEQFF.

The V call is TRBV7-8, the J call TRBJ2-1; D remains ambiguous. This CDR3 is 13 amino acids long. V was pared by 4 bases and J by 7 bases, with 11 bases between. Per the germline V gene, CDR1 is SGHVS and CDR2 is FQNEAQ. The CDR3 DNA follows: TGTGCCAGCAGCTCCCTGGTTACAAATGAGCAGTTCTTC. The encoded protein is CASSSLVTNEQFF.

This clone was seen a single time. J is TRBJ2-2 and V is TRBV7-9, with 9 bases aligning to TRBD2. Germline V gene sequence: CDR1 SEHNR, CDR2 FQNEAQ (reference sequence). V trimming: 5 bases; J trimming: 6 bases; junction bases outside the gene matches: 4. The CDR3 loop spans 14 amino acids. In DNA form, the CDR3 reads TGTGCCAGCAGCCCGGGACTAGCTCCCGGGGAGCTGTTTTTT. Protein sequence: CASSPGLAPGELFF.

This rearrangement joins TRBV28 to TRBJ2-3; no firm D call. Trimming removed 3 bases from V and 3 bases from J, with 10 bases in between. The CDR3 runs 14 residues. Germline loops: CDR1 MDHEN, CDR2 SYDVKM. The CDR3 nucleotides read TGTGCCAGCAGTTTCCAGGCGAGAACAGATACGCAGTATTTT. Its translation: CASSFQARTDTQYF. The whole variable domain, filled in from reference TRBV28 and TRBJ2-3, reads DVKVTQSSRYLVKRTGEKVFLECVQDMDHENMFWYRQDPGLGLRLIYFSYDVKMKEKGDIPEGYSVSREKKERFSLILESASTNQTSMYLCASSFQARTDTQYFGPGTRLTVL.

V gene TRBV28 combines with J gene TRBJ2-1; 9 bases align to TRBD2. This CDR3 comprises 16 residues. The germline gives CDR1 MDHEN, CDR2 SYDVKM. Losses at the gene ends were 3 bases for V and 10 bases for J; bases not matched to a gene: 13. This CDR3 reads CASSLGEAGGPAEQFF. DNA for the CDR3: TGTGCCAGCAGTTTGGGAGAGGCGGGAGGGCCGGCGGAGCAGTTCTTC.

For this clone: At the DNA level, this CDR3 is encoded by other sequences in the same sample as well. The CDR3 DNA reads as TGTGCCAGCAGCTTAGTGTCCCGAGGTAATGAGCAGTTCTTC. Its translation is CASSLVSRGNEQFF. V usage is TRBV7-9 and J usage is TRBJ2-1; unclear D gene. V was trimmed by 1 base and J by 7 bases, leaving 11 bases between them. Germline V gene sequence: CDR1 SEHNR, CDR2 FQNEAQ (reference sequence). This CDR3 is built from 14 residues.

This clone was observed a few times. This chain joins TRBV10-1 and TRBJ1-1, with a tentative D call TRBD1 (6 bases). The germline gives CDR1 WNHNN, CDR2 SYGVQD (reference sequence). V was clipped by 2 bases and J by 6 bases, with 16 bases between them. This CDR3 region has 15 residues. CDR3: CASSEVRDIGAEAFF. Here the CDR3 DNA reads TGCGCCAGCAGTGAGGTGAGGGACATTGGGGCTGAAGCTTTCTTT.

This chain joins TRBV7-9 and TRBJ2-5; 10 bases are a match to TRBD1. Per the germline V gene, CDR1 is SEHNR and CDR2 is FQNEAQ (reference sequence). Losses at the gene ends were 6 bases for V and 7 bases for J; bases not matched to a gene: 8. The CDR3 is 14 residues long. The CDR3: CASRRGDRGPTQYF. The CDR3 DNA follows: TGTGCCAGCAGGAGAGGCGACAGGGGGCCGACCCAGTACTTC. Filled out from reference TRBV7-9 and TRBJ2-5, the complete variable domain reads DTGVSQNPRHKITKRGQNVTFRCDPISEHNRLYWYRQTLGQGPEFLTYFQNEAQLEKSRLLSDRFSAERPKGSFSTLEIQRTEQGDSAMYLCASRRGDRGPTQYFGPGTRLLVL.

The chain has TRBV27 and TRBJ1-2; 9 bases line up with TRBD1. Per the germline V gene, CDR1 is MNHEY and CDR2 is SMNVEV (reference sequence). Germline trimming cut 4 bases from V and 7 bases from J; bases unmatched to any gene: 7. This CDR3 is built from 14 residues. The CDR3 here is CASSSRQGVIGYTF. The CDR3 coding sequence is TGTGCCAGCAGTTCCCGACAGGGGGTGATTGGCTACACCTTC.

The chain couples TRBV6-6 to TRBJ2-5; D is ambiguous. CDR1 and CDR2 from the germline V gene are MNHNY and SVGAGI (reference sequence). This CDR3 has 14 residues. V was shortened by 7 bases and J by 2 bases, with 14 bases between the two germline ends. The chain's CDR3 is CASIAPLGQETQYF. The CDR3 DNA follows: TGTGCCAGCATCGCTCCTTTGGGTCAAGAGACCCAGTACTTC.

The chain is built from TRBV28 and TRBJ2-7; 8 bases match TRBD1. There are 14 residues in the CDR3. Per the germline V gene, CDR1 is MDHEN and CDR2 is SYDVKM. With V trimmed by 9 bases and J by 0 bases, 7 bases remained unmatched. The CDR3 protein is CASHRTGLSYEQYF. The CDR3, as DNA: TGTGCCAGTCACAGGACAGGGCTCTCCTACGAGCAGTACTTC. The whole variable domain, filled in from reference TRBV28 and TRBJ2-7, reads DVKVTQSSRYLVKRTGEKVFLECVQDMDHENMFWYRQDPGLGLRLIYFSYDVKMKEKGDIPEGYSVSREKKERFSLILESASTNQTSMYLCASHRTGLSYEQYFGPGTRLTVT.

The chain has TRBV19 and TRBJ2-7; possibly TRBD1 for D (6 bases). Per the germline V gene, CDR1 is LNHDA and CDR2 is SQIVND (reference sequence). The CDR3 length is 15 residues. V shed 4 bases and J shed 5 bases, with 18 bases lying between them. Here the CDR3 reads CASSNELGAEHEQYF. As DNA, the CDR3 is TGTGCCAGTAGTAATGAGTTGGGGGCGGAGCACGAGCAGTACTTC.